This TCR beta chain is drawn from a study of T cells after yellow fever vaccination. Study context: Those fractions that held only low numbers of cells were prepared using the SMART-Seq v4 Ultra Low Input RNA kit. General observations from the study: A weaker but faster secondary response was observed, peaking on day 5 versus 15.

The CDR3 totals 14 residues. Germline V lookup: CDR1 SQVTM, CDR2 ANQGSEA. Deletions cut 3 bases from V and 3 bases from J, with 13 bases between. Template-switching 5'RACE yielded the TCR cDNA; a universal primer site and UMIs were added in the process. TCRdb independently ran MiXCR on the 5' RACE reads; one entry per CDR3 protein. Of roughly 190,000 distinct CDR3 sequences listed, approximately 10% are singletons. This clonotype was observed a handful of times. Its specificity is unknown. The specimen was CD8+ T cells sorted from PBMCs, collected 15 days after the yellow fever booster vaccination. J is TRBJ2-3 and V is TRBV29-1; tentatively, D is TRBD2 (5 bases). The TCR originated in a young man who received the YFV17D yellow fever vaccine. The CDR3 loop reads CSVDGAEETDTQYF. In nucleotides, the CDR3 is TGCAGCGTTGACGGAGCGGAGGAGACAGATACGCAGTATTTT.